These 10 T cell receptor beta chains were sequenced from one sample in a study of T cell clonality in common variable immunodeficiency. Measured with immunoSEQ multiplex PCR; TCRdb has only the in-frame clones, and not every one. The repertoire yields about 52,000 clones, none seen only once; the top ten contain 5.4%. What was sequenced was peripheral blood mononuclear cells. Receptors originate from a person aged 18 to 75 in good health.

This clone was seen at least ten times. The CDR3 end is not reached by the read, which stops 3 residues before it; the germline J gene fills it in. V gene TRBV19 combines with J gene TRBJ2-2; 7 bases align to TRBD2. The germline gives CDR1 LNHDA, CDR2 SQIVND (reference sequence). Germline trimming cut 3 bases from V and 6 bases from J; bases unmatched to any gene: 7. The CDR3 is 15 amino acids. The CDR3 loop reads CASSIGGDYAGELFF. The covered CDR3 bases are TGTGCCAGTAGTATTGGCGGGGACTATGCCGGGGAG. Based on the CDR3 plus reference TRBV19 and TRBJ2-2, the full variable domain is DGGITQSPKYLFRKEGQNVTLSCEQNLNHDAMYWYRQDPGQGLRLIYYSQIVNDFQKGDIAEGYSVSREKKESFPLTVTSAQKNPTAFYLCASSIGGDYAGELFFGEGSRLTVL.

This clone was recorded at least ten times. Sequencing ends 3 residues short of the CDR3 end; the germline J gene provides the rest. V is TRBV5-1 and J is TRBJ2-1; no reliable D call. This CDR3 region has 14 residues. Germline V gene sequence: CDR1 SGHRS, CDR2 YFSETQ. V was pared by 1 base and J by 5 bases, with 10 bases between. CDR3: CASSLMAGDNEQFF. The sequenced CDR3 bases are TGCGCCAGCAGCTTGATGGCAGGAGACAATGAG.

This clone came up many times. One junction end disagrees with the germline gene, perhaps due to a read error. The sequenced CDR3 bases are TGTGCCAGTAGGACCTGGACAGGGAACGCCGGGGAG. Protein product: CASRTWTGNAGE. The full CDR3 sequence reads CASRTWTGNAGELFF. The chain couples TRBV19 to TRBJ2-2; the match to TRBD1 covers 8 bases. The missing CDR3 end, 3 residues past where the read stops, is filled in from the germline J gene. This CDR3 region has 15 residues. Per the germline V gene, CDR1 is LNHDA and CDR2 is SQIVND (reference sequence).

This clone appeared many times. The CDR3 end lies 3 residues beyond the end of the read and is filled in from the germline J gene. The chain uses TRBV6-2 or TRBV6-3 and TRBJ2-1, with 7 bases lining up with TRBD2. There are 13 residues in the CDR3. Germline V gene data show CDR1 as MNHEY and CDR2 as SVGEGT. With V trimmed by 4 bases and J by 7 bases, 4 bases remained unmatched. Here the CDR3 reads CASSSPAGNEQFF. CDR3 DNA (partial): TGTGCCAGCAGTTCTCCAGCGGGGAATGAG.

In its sample, this clone was seen many times. The missing CDR3 end, 3 residues past where the read stops, is filled in from the germline J gene. The V gene is TRBV29-1, the J gene TRBJ2-3; D tentatively fits TRBD1 or TRBD2 (6 bases each). Germline assignment: CDR1 SQVTM and CDR2 ANQGSEA. The V and J ends lost 8 bases and 1 base respectively, with 13 bases between them. This CDR3 contains 13 residues. The CDR3 protein is CSLEEGGTDTQYF. The DNA read from the CDR3 is TGCAGCCTCGAGGAGGGGGGCACAGATACG.

In its sample, this clone was seen many times. The read stops 3 residues short of the end of the CDR3; the missing end is completed from the germline J gene. V is TRBV7-9 and J is TRBJ1-2, with D tentatively TRBD1 (5 bases). The germline V and J ends were trimmed by 5 bases and 6 bases, with 16 bases remaining between them. The germline CDR1 and CDR2 sequences are SEHNR and FQNEAQ (reference sequence). The CDR3 is 14 residues long. The CDR3 sequence: CASSRDSPTDGYTF. The CDR3 bases that were read are TGTGCCAGCAGCAGGGACTCGCCTACGGATGGC. Filled out from reference TRBV7-9 and TRBJ1-2, the complete variable domain reads DTGVSQNPRHKITKRGQNVTFRCDPISEHNRLYWYRQTLGQGPEFLTYFQNEAQLEKSRLLSDRFSAERPKGSFSTLEIQRTEQGDSAMYLCASSRDSPTDGYTFGSGTRLTVV.

This clone was picked up many times. The read terminates 3 residues ahead of where the CDR3 ends, so the germline J gene completes it. The rearrangement links TRBV5-1 to TRBJ1-1; the match to TRBD1 covers 8 bases. V trimming: 3 bases; J trimming: 3 bases; junction bases outside the gene matches: 4. The CDR3 has 14 residues. From germline, CDR1 is SGHRS and CDR2 YFSETQ. This CDR3 reads CASSSRGQDTEAFF. The DNA read from the CDR3 is TGCGCCAGCAGCTCCAGGGGGCAGGACACTGAA.

At least ten counts were recorded for this clone. The missing CDR3 end, 3 residues past where the read stops, is filled in from the germline J gene. The chain uses TRBV19 and TRBJ1-1, with 8 bases aligning to TRBD1. The V segment lost 5 bases and the J segment 0 bases; nucleotides outside the gene matches: 5. Germline lookup yields CDR1 LNHDA and CDR2 SQIVND (reference sequence). The CDR3 has 15 residues. The CDR3 here is CASSESQGVNTEAFF. The CDR3 DNA, read in part, is TGTGCCAGTAGTGAGTCACAGGGGGTGAACACTGAA.

This clone was detected ten times or more. The observed sequence ends 3 residues before the CDR3 terminus, with the missing tail filled in from the germline J gene. The J gene is TRBJ1-3, the V gene TRBV4-2, with 7 bases that match TRBD1. Germline V gene lookup returns CDR1 LGHNA and CDR2 YNFKEQ. The CDR3 is 16 amino acids. J was trimmed by 0 bases and V by 3 bases; bases with no gene match: 5. Partial CDR3 DNA: TGTGCCAGCAGCCAGGGAACAGGGGACTCTGGAAACACC. It specifies CASSQGTGDSGNT. The whole CDR3 sequence is CASSQGTGDSGNTIYF.

This clone was found many times. The read terminates 3 residues before the CDR3 end, so the remaining end is supplied by the germline J gene. This chain links TRBV6-1 with TRBJ2-7; the match to TRBD2 covers 7 bases. V shed 2 bases and J 1 base; nucleotides not matched to a gene: 11. The CDR3 loop spans 17 amino acids. Germline V CDR1 and CDR2: MNHNS, SASEGT. Partial CDR3 DNA: TGTGCCAGCAGTGAAATGCGCGGGAGTACCCTTTCCTACGAG. Its translation: CASSEMRGSTLSYE. The entire CDR3 protein is CASSEMRGSTLSYEQYF.